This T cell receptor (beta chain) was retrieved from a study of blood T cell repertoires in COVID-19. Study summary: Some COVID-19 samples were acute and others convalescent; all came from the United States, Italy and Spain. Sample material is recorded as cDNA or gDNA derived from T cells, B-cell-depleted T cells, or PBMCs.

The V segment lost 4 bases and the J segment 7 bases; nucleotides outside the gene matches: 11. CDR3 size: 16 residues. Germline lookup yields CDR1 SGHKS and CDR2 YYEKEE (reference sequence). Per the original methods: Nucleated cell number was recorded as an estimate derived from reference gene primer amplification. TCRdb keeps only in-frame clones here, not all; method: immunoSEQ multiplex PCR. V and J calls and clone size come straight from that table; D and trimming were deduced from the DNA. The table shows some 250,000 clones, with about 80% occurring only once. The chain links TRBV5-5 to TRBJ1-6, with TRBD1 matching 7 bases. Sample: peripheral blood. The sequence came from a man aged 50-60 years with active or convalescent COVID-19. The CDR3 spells CASSLDRVGTNSPLHF. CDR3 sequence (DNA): TGTGCCAGCAGCCTAGACAGGGTAGGGACCAATTCACCCCTCCACTTT.